These 21 T cell receptor beta chains came from one sample sequenced in a study of beta chain features in type 1 diabetes. As every portion of the isolated RNA was reverse transcribed, the sequencing read expressed TCRB transcripts. Libraries were prepared by immunoSEQ multiplex PCR; TCRdb keeps only in-frame clonotypes and omits some of them. There are around 200,000 clones in the sample; about 13% occur only once, and about 0.58% lies in the top ten. Sequencing was performed on central memory CD4+ T cells from blood. The receptor source for this set is a woman under 30 in good health.

The chain recombines TRBV5-1 with TRBJ2-1; 11 bases match TRBD2. Germline loops: CDR1 SGHRS, CDR2 YFSETQ. V was pared by 0 bases and J by 9 bases, with 11 bases of the junction left unmatched. The CDR3 has 17 residues. CDR3 sequence (DNA): TGCGCCAGCAGCTTGGTAGTAGCGGGAGGGCCATCAGGTGAGCAGTTCTTC. Translated, it gives CASSLVVAGGPSGEQFF.

This clone has a handful of counts. The chain has TRBV6-6 and TRBJ1-2; 7 nucleotides line up with TRBD1. V lost 6 bases to trimming and J lost 2 bases; unmatched junction nucleotides: 3. The CDR3 length is 13 residues. Germline-derived CDR1 and CDR2 are MNHNY and SVGAGI (reference sequence). CDR3 in amino acids: CASRNRGNYGYTF. CDR3 coding DNA: TGTGCCAGCAGAAACAGGGGAAACTATGGCTACACCTTC.

This clone was detected only a few times. This chain uses TRBV5-1 with TRBJ1-1, with TRBD1 matching over 7 bases. V lost 0 bases to trimming and J lost 1 base; unmatched junction nucleotides: 3. Germline lookup yields CDR1 SGHRS and CDR2 YFSETQ. The CDR3 is 15 amino acids. The DNA of the CDR3 is TGCGCCAGCAGCTTGGGGGACAGCGAGAACACTGAAGCTTTCTTT. This gives the protein CASSLGDSENTEAFF.

V gene TRBV30 combines with J gene TRBJ2-1; 15 nucleotides match TRBD2. Germline V lookup: CDR1 GTSNPN, CDR2 SVGIG (reference sequence). The CDR3 sequence is 16 residues long. The junction had 12 bases not matched to a gene; V was cut back by 7 bases and J by 8 bases. CDR3 nucleotides: TGTGCCTCCTCCCCGGGACTAGCGGGAGGAGGGGATGAGCAGTTCTTC. This translates into CASSPGLAGGGDEQFF.

The gene calls are TRBV4-2 and TRBJ1-1; weak D call: TRBD1 (6 bases). The V gene's germline CDR1 is LGHNA and CDR2 YNFKEQ. The CDR3 is 15 amino acids. The V and J ends lost 1 base and 3 bases respectively, with 12 bases between them. In DNA, the CDR3 is TGTGCCAGCAGCCAAGTAGGCTCAGGGGACACTGAAGCTTTCTTT. This encodes CASSQVGSGDTEAFF.

V gene TRBV4-3 combines with J gene TRBJ2-6; TRBD2 aligns across 15 bases. V was pared by 5 bases and J by 3 bases, with 2 bases of the junction left unmatched. The CDR3 is 17 residues long. Germline assignment: CDR1 LGHNA and CDR2 YSLEER. As DNA, the CDR3 is TGCGCCAGCAGCGCGGGACTAGCGGGAGGTGGGGCCAACGTCCTGACTTTC. Its protein is CASSAGLAGGGANVLTF.

V gene TRBV13 combines with J gene TRBJ2-5; TRBD1 agrees at 8 bases. Germline CDR1 and CDR2: PRHDT and FYEKMQ (reference sequence). The CDR3 consists of 15 residues. With V trimmed by 6 bases and J by 5 bases, 11 bases remained unmatched. CDR3 in DNA: TGTGCCAGCAGTTTTACGACAGGGGCGCGGGAGACCCAGTACTTC. This translates into CASSFTTGARETQYF.

The gene calls are TRBV10-3 and TRBJ1-2; weak D call: TRBD1 (5 bases). Germline loops: CDR1 ENHRY, CDR2 SYGVKD. V was shortened by 10 bases and J by 6 bases, with 18 bases between the two germline ends. The length of the CDR3 is 13 residues. CDR3: CASSLGVRNGYTF. The CDR3 bases are TGTGCCAGCAGCCTAGGGGTGCGGAATGGCTACACCTTC.

V gene TRBV30 combines with J gene TRBJ1-1; 7 nucleotides line up with TRBD1. V trimming: 4 bases; J trimming: 0 bases; junction bases outside the gene matches: 8. Germline values: CDR1 GTSNPN, CDR2 SVGIG (reference sequence). This CDR3 region has 15 residues. CDR3 loop: CAWKPPRGLNTEAFF. CDR3 sequence (DNA): TGTGCCTGGAAACCTCCGAGGGGGCTGAACACTGAAGCTTTCTTT.

As concerns this clone: Other nucleotide sequences in the sample specify the same CDR3. This sequence joins TRBV27 and TRBJ1-5; 7 bases align to TRBD1. There are 14 residues in the CDR3. J lost 0 bases, V lost 5 bases, and 1 base had no gene match. The germline V gene has CDR1 MNHEY and CDR2 SMNVEV (reference sequence). The CDR3 protein is CASSRQGSNQPQHF. The CDR3 DNA reads as TGTGCCAGCAGTCGACAGGGTAGCAATCAGCCCCAGCATTTT.

This clone came up a few times. J is TRBJ2-4 and V is TRBV7-9; 7 bases fit TRBD2. The V segment lost 7 bases and the J segment 8 bases; nucleotides outside the gene matches: 8. The CDR3 is made up of 13 amino acids. Germline V gene data show CDR1 as SEHNR and CDR2 as FQNEAQ (reference sequence). The DNA of the CDR3 is TGTGCCAGCACCGGACTAGTGAGAGACATTCAGTACTTC. Protein sequence: CASTGLVRDIQYF.

The gene calls are TRBV7-2 and TRBJ2-7; 7 bases are shared with TRBD1. V shed 4 bases and J 5 bases; nucleotides not matched to a gene: 8. Germline values: CDR1 SGHTA, CDR2 FQGNSA. The CDR3 covers 14 residues. CDR3 sequence: CASSSFGTAHEQYF. CDR3 in DNA: TGTGCCAGCAGCTCCTTCGGGACAGCCCACGAGCAGTACTTC.

This clone was seen repeatedly, ten times or more. This chain connects TRBV29-1 to TRBJ2-1, with D perhaps TRBD2 (6 bases). The CDR3 totals 15 residues. CDR1 and CDR2 from the germline V gene are SQVTM and ANQGSEA. Trimming cost V 3 bases and J 8 bases, with 20 bases left between them. The CDR3: CSVDKVGTGEDEQFF. The DNA of the CDR3 is TGCAGCGTTGATAAAGTTGGGACGGGAGAGGATGAGCAGTTCTTC.

The chain is built from TRBV27 and TRBJ1-2, with TRBD1 as a possible D gene (6 bases). CDR1 and CDR2 from the germline V gene are MNHEY and SMNVEV (reference sequence). V lost 3 bases, J lost 4 bases, and 9 bases lay in between. The CDR3 is 13 amino acids. DNA for the CDR3: TGTGCCAGCAGTTTGAACAGGGTCTATGGCTACACCTTC. Amino acids: CASSLNRVYGYTF.

The CDR3 loop is CASSLTSGKGDTQYF. The CDR3 DNA reads as TGTGCCAGCAGCTTGACTAGCGGGAAAGGGGATACGCAGTATTTT. This sequence joins TRBV5-6 and TRBJ2-3, with 10 bases fitting TRBD2. Losses at the gene ends were 1 base for V and 6 bases for J; bases not matched to a gene: 5. This CDR3 is 15 amino acids long. Germline assignment: CDR1 SGHDT and CDR2 YYEEEE.

This rearrangement joins TRBV19 to TRBJ2-4; perhaps TRBD2 as D (5 bases). The length of the CDR3 is 11 residues. Trimming pared 5 bases from V and 12 bases from J, leaving 11 bases between. CDR1 is LNHDA, CDR2 SQIVND, per germline (reference sequence). The CDR3 sequence is CASSESGPQYF. CDR3 DNA sequence: TGTGCCAGTAGTGAGAGCGGACCTCAGTACTTC.

This chain connects TRBV30 to TRBJ1-2; maybe TRBD1 (6 bases). CDR1 GTSNPN and CDR2 SVGIG come from the germline V gene (reference sequence). The CDR3 covers 15 residues. Deletions cut 1 base from V and 2 bases from J, with 14 bases between. In DNA, the CDR3 is TGTGCCTGGAGTGGGAGGACAGCGACGAACTATGGCTACACCTTC. It specifies CAWSGRTATNYGYTF.

This chain links TRBV30 with TRBJ1-1, with 7 bases fitting TRBD1. The V segment lost 0 bases and the J segment 7 bases; nucleotides outside the gene matches: 2. Germline V gene sequence: CDR1 GTSNPN, CDR2 SVGIG (reference sequence). This CDR3 has 12 amino acids. DNA of the CDR3: TGTGCCTGGAGTGTAGGGACAGTTGAAGCTTTCTTT. This sequence encodes CAWSVGTVEAFF.

This clone occurred a few times. The V and J genes are TRBV19 and TRBJ1-2; a possible D gene is TRBD1 (5 bases). The CDR3 is made up of 13 amino acids. V shed 4 bases and J shed 2 bases, with 8 bases lying between them. The germline V gene has CDR1 LNHDA and CDR2 SQIVND (reference sequence). CDR3 loop: CASSTRQNYGYTF. CDR3 nucleotides: TGTGCCAGTAGTACTCGACAGAACTATGGCTACACCTTC.

The chain links TRBV27 to TRBJ1-4; no clear D. Germline V gene data show CDR1 as MNHEY and CDR2 as SMNVEV (reference sequence). V was cut by 5 bases and J by 2 bases, with 12 bases left in between. This CDR3 contains 15 residues. This chain's CDR3 is CASSPSFSTNEKLFF. In DNA, the CDR3 is TGTGCCAGCAGTCCCTCGTTTTCGACTAATGAAAAACTGTTTTTT.

This clone turned up a few times. The CDR3 DNA sequence: TGTGCCAGCAGAAGAGGGACTAGCGTATACGAGCAGTACTTC. Protein: CASRRGTSVYEQYF. The chain recombines TRBV28 with TRBJ2-7, with 10 bases matching TRBD2. Germline V gene lookup returns CDR1 MDHEN and CDR2 SYDVKM. This CDR3 region has 14 residues. Trimming at V came to 6 bases and at J to 4 bases, leaving 6 bases not matched to a gene. Variable domain in full (rest from reference TRBV28 and TRBJ2-7): DVKVTQSSRYLVKRTGEKVFLECVQDMDHENMFWYRQDPGLGLRLIYFSYDVKMKEKGDIPEGYSVSREKKERFSLILESASTNQTSMYLCASRRGTSVYEQYFGPGTRLTVT.